Following are 14 T cell receptor beta chains from one sample sequenced in a study of neoadjuvant nivolumab and ipilimumab in lung cancer. Here immunoSEQ multiplex PCR was the method, and the copy in TCRdb shows in-frame clones only, minus some. The table records over 15,000 clones, around 69% of them present only once. The specimen comprised tumor tissue, sampled after neoadjuvant nivolumab, alone or with ipilimumab, at or shortly before surgery. Every receptor here comes from an adult with non-small cell lung cancer.

V gene TRBV5-7 combines with J gene TRBJ1-1; tentatively, D is TRBD1 (5 bases). Being an ORF, TRBV5-7 has a function that is uncertain. The germline V and J ends were trimmed by 4 bases and 4 bases, with 14 bases remaining between them. The CDR3 runs to 14 residues. DNA of the CDR3: TGTGCCAGCAGCCGGGGGATGGTGGGCACTGAAGCTTTCTTT. It is translated as CASSRGMVGTEAFF.

The chain joins TRBV11-3 to TRBJ2-1; 8 bases fit TRBD1. V trimming: 5 bases; J trimming: 15 bases; junction bases outside the gene matches: 6. The CDR3 runs 11 residues. Germline V lookup: CDR1 SGHNT, CDR2 YENEEA. The DNA for the CDR3 is TGTGCCAGCAGCCTTGAGGACAGGGTGTTCTTC. Translated, it gives CASSLEDRVFF.

This clone was counted between two and nine times. The chain has TRBV6-1 and TRBJ2-7; TRBD2 matches at 8 bases. The V gene's germline CDR1 is MNHNS and CDR2 SASEGT. The CDR3 covers 14 residues. Losses at the gene ends were 7 bases for V and 2 bases for J; bases not matched to a gene: 7. CDR3 loop: CASTLIAGTYEQYF. CDR3 nucleotide sequence: TGTGCCAGCACCTTGATAGCGGGGACCTACGAGCAGTACTTC.

V and J are TRBV28 and TRBJ1-6, with D uncertain. Looked up from germline, CDR1 is MDHEN and CDR2 is SYDVKM. Deletions cut 5 bases from V and 8 bases from J, with 10 bases between. The CDR3 consists of 13 residues. DNA of the CDR3: TGTGCCAGCAGTCTAGATCCCTATTCACCCCTCCACTTT. Translation gives CASSLDPYSPLHF.

The chain has TRBV29-1 and TRBJ2-2; maybe TRBD1 (6 bases). V lost 3 bases and J lost 2, with 10 bases in between. This CDR3 has 14 amino acids. The germline V gene encodes CDR1 SQVTM and CDR2 ANQGSEA. This chain's CDR3 is CSVDQGINTGELFF. As DNA, the CDR3 is TGCAGCGTTGATCAGGGGATTAACACCGGGGAGCTGTTTTTT.

V usage is TRBV7-9 and J usage is TRBJ1-5, with D possibly TRBD1 on 6 matching bases. Germline lookup yields CDR1 SEHNR and CDR2 FQNEAQ (reference sequence). This CDR3 has 18 amino acids. Trimming removed 5 bases from V and 0 bases from J, with 20 bases in between. The CDR3, as DNA: TGTGCCAGCAGCAGGGACTGGGACATCCCGTTTAGCAATCAGCCCCAGCATTTT. This translates into CASSRDWDIPFSNQPQHF. The complete variable domain, with remaining parts taken from reference TRBV7-9 and TRBJ1-5, reads DTGVSQNPRHKITKRGQNVTFRCDPISEHNRLYWYRQTLGQGPEFLTYFQNEAQLEKSRLLSDRFSAERPKGSFSTLEIQRTEQGDSAMYLCASSRDWDIPFSNQPQHFGDGTRLSIL.

The chain employs TRBV27 and TRBJ1-2; no reliable D call. The V gene lost 6 bases and the J gene lost 1 base, with 3 bases spanning the gap. Germline CDR1 and CDR2: MNHEY and SMNVEV (reference sequence). The CDR3 covers 11 residues. The CDR3 bases are TGTGCCAGCAGGCATAACTATGGCTACACCTTC. It is translated as CASRHNYGYTF.

This chain joins TRBV30 and TRBJ2-7; D could derive from TRBD1 or TRBD2 (6 bases each). V was cut by 0 bases and J by 6 bases, with 12 bases left in between. The CDR3 runs to 13 residues. Germline V gene sequence: CDR1 GTSNPN, CDR2 SVGIG (reference sequence). DNA of the CDR3: TGTGCCTGGAGTGTACCGGGGGCCCTCGAGCAGTACTTC. Its protein is CAWSVPGALEQYF.

This clone has only one observation. The CDR3 reads CASSSDGQGRGYTF. As DNA, the CDR3 is TGTGCCAGCAGCTCCGACGGACAGGGGAGGGGCTACACCTTC. The chain joins TRBV11-2 to TRBJ1-2; 9 bases map to TRBD1. Germline CDR1 SGHAT, CDR2 FQNNGV. The trim removed 4 bases at V and 8 bases at J, leaving 8 bases unmatched. The CDR3 contains 14 residues.

The chain uses TRBV5-6 and TRBJ2-1; no firm D call. There are 11 residues in the CDR3. Germline CDR1 SGHDT, CDR2 YYEEEE. Deletions cut 0 bases from V and 10 bases from J, with 5 bases between. The CDR3 region has the DNA TGTGCCAGCAGCTTGGAAGGGGAGCAGTTCTTC. It codes for CASSLEGEQFF.

This clone has only one observation. The V call is TRBV9, the J call TRBJ1-6; D call uncertain. The CDR3 is 13 amino acids. Looked up from germline, CDR1 is SGDLS and CDR2 is YYNGEE. V gave up 3 bases and J gave up 8 bases, with 9 bases separating them. CDR3 sequence (DNA): TGTGCCAGCAGCGCCGAGCGGTATTCACCCCTCCACTTT. It is translated as CASSAERYSPLHF.

The CDR3 DNA reads as TGTGCCGCTGAGAGAGAAGTGAACACTGAAGCTTTCTTT. Its protein product is CAAEREVNTEAFF. The genes are TRBV10-3 and TRBJ1-1; D gene unclear. The CDR3 loop spans 13 amino acids. The germline V and J ends were trimmed by 11 bases and 0 bases, with 13 bases remaining between them. The germline gives CDR1 ENHRY, CDR2 SYGVKD.

This chain links TRBV30 with TRBJ1-4; possible D gene TRBD1, 5 bases. Germline lookup yields CDR1 GTSNPN and CDR2 SVGIG (reference sequence). This CDR3 is built from 13 residues. Trimming cost V 0 bases and J 8 bases, with 10 bases left between them. The DNA of the CDR3 is TGTGCCTGGAGTGTACGGGGGGAAGAAAAACTGTTTTTT. This translates into CAWSVRGEEKLFF.

This clone was picked up a small number of times. The chain couples TRBV19 to TRBJ1-2; no clear D gene. The germline V gene encodes CDR1 LNHDA and CDR2 SQIVND (reference sequence). V lost 5 bases and J 3 bases, leaving 4 bases between the germline ends. The CDR3 is 11 amino acids. CDR3 loop: CASSLHYGYTF. The CDR3 nucleotides are TGTGCCAGTAGTTTGCACTATGGCTACACCTTC.